The clone carrying this T cell receptor beta chain was counted many times. The antigen remains unidentified. The sample is drawn from a study of T cells in Graves' hyperthyroidism and ophthalmopathy. Study findings and constraints: The blood repertoire included most of the expanded thyroid clonotypes above 0.001.

In patients aged 18 to 65, hyperthyroidism was newly diagnosed, with duration under 2 months. The CDR3 runs to 13 residues. Germline V lookup: CDR1 SGHTA, CDR2 FQGNSA. Trimming cost V 4 bases and J 7 bases; bases outside gene matches: 3. Researchers took RNA transcripts and amplified the TCR beta CDR3 regions from them. RT-PCR in the first round (using the HTBI primer set) targeted the TCR CDR3. TCRdb itself ran the multiplex PCR reads through MiXCR, one entry per CDR3 protein. The sample carries around 450,000 distinct CDR3 sequences, around 14% recorded once. The specimen sequenced was blood. The genes are TRBV7-2 and TRBJ1-5; 8 nucleotides line up with TRBD1. The receptor's source is a woman in her late teens or twenties with Graves' hyperthyroidism. The CDR3 region is CASSWTGYQPQHF. CDR3 coding DNA: TGTGCCAGCAGCTGGACAGGGTACCAGCCCCAGCATTTT.